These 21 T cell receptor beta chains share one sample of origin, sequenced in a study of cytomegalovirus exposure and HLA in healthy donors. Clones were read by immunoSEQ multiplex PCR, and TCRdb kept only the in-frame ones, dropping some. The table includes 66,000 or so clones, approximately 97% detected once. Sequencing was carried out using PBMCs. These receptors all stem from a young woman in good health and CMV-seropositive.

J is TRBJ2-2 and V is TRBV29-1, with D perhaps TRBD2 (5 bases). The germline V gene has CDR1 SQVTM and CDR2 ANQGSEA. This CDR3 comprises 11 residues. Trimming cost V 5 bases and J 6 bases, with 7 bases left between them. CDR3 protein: CSVTRSGELFF. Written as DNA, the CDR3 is TGCAGCGTTACTAGATCCGGGGAGCTGTTTTTT.

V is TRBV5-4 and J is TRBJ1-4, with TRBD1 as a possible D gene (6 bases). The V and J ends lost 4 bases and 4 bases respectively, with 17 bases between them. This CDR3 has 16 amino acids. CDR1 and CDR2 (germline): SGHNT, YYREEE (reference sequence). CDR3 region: CASSNAGQINNEKLFF. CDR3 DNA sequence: TGTGCCAGCAGCAATGCCGGACAGATTAATAATGAAAAACTGTTTTTT.

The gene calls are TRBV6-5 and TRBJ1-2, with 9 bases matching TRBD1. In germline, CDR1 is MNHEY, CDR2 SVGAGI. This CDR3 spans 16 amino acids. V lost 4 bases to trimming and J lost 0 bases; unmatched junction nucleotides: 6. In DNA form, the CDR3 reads TGTGCCAGCAGTTTGGGACAGGGTGCTTCTAACTATGGCTACACCTTC. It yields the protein CASSLGQGASNYGYTF.

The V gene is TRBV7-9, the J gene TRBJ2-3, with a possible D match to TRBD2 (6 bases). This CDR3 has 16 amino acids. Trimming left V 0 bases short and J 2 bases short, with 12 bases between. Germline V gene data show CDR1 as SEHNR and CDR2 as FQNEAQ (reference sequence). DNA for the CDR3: TGTGCCAGCAGCTTAGCGGGAGGCCATTACACAGATACGCAGTATTTT. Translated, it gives CASSLAGGHYTDTQYF.

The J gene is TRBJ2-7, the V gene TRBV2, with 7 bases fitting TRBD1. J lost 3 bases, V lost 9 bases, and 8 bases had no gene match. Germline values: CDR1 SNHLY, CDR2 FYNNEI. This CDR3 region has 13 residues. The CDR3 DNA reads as TGTGCCAGTTTAGACAGGGAAGACTACGAGCAGTACTTC. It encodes CASLDREDYEQYF.

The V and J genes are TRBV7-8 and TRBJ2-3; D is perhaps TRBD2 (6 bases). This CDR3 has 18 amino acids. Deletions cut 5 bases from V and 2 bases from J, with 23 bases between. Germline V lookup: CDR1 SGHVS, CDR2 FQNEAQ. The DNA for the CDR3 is TGTGCCAGCAGCCCTAGCCTTGGAGGGGCAGGGATCACAGATACGCAGTATTTT. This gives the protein CASSPSLGGAGITDTQYF. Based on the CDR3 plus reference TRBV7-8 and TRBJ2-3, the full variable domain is GAGVSQSPRYKVAKRGQDVALRCDPISGHVSLFWYQQALGQGPEFLTYFQNEAQLDKSGLPSDRFFAERPEGSVSTLKIQRTQQEDSAVYLCASSPSLGGAGITDTQYFGPGTRLTVL.

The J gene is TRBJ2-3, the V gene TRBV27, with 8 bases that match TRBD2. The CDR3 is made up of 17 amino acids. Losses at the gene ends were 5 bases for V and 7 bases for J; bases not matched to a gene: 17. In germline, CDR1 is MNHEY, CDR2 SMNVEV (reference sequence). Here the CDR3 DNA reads TGTGCCAGCAGTCAACTAACTAGCGGACGCCCGGGGAATACGCAGTATTTT. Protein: CASSQLTSGRPGNTQYF.

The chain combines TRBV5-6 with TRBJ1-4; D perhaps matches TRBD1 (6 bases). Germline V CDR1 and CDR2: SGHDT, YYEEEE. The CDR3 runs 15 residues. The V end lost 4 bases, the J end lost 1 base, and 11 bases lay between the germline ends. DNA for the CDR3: TGTGCCAGCAGCCTACCGGACAGAACTAATGAAAAACTGTTTTTT. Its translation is CASSLPDRTNEKLFF.

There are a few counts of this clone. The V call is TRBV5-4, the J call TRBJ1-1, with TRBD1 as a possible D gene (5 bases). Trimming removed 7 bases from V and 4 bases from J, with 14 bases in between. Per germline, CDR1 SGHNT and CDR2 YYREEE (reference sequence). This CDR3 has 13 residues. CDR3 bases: TGTGCCAGCGGCCGGCAGGGCGGCACTGAAGCTTTCTTT. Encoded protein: CASGRQGGTEAFF.

CDR3 DNA sequence: TGTGCCAGCAGCCCTGGACTAGACTCCTACAATGAGCAGTTCTTC. Its translation: CASSPGLDSYNEQFF. This chain connects TRBV9 to TRBJ2-1; 7 bases line up with TRBD2. The CDR3 covers 15 residues. V was pared by 4 bases and J by 0 bases, with 4 bases of the junction left unmatched. CDR1 and CDR2 from the germline V gene are SGDLS and YYNGEE.

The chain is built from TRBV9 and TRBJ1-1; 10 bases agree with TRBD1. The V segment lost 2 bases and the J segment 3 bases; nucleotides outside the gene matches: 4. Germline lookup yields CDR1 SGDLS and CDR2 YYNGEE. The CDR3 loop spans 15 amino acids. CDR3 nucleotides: TGTGCCAGCAGCGTCCTGACAGGGGGCTACACTGAAGCTTTCTTT. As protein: CASSVLTGGYTEAFF.

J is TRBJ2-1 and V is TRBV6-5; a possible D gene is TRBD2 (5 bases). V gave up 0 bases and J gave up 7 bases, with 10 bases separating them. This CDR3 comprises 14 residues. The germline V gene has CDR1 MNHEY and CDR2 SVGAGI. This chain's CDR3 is CASSYSRGRNEQFF. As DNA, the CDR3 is TGTGCCAGCAGTTACTCACGGGGTAGGAATGAGCAGTTCTTC.

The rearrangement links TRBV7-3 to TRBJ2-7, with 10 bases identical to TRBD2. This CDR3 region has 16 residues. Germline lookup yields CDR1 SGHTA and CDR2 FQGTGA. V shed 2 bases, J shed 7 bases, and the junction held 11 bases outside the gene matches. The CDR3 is CASSLDPAGGPREQYF. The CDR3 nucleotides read TGTGCCAGCAGCTTAGATCCAGCGGGAGGGCCTAGGGAGCAGTACTTC.

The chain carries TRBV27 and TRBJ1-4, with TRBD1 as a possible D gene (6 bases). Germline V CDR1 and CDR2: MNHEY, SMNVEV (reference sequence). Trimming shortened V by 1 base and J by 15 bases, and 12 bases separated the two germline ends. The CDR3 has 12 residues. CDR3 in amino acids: CASSLWEGELFF. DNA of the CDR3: TGTGCCAGCAGTTTATGGGAGGGGGAATTGTTTTTT.

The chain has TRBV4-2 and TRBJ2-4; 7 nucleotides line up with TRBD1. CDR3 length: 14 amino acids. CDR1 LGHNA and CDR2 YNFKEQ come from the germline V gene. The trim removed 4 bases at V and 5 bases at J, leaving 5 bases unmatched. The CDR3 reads CASSPRQGQNIQYF. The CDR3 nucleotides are TGTGCCAGCAGCCCCCGACAGGGTCAAAACATTCAGTACTTC.

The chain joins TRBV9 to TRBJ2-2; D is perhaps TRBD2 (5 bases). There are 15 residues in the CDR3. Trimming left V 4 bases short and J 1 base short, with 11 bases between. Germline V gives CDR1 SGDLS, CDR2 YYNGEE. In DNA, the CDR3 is TGTGCCAGCAGCTCCGCGGGCGGGAACACCGGGGAGCTGTTTTTT. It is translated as CASSSAGGNTGELFF.

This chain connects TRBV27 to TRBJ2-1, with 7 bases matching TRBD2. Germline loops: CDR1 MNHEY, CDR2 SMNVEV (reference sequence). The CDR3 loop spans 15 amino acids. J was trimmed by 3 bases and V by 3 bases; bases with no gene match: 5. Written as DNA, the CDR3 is TGTGCCAGCAGTTTGGAGAGCGGGAACTACAATGAGCAGTTCTTC. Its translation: CASSLESGNYNEQFF.

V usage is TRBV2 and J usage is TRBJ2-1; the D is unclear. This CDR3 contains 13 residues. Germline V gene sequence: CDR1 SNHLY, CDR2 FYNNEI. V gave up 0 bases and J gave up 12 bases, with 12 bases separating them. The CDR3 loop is CASSEAGHPRQFF. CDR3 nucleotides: TGTGCCAGCAGTGAAGCTGGCCACCCTCGGCAGTTCTTC.

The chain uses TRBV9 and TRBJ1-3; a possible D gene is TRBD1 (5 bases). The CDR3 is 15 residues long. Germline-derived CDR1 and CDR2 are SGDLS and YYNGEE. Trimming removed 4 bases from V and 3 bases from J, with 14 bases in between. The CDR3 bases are TGTGCCAGCAGCCCACAAACGGGGGGTGGAAACACCATATATTTT. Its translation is CASSPQTGGGNTIYF.

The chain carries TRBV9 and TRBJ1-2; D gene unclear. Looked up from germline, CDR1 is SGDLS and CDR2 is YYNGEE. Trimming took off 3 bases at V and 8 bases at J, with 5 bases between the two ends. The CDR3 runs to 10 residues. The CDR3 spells CASSGGGYTF. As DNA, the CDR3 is TGTGCCAGCAGCGGAGGGGGCTACACCTTC.

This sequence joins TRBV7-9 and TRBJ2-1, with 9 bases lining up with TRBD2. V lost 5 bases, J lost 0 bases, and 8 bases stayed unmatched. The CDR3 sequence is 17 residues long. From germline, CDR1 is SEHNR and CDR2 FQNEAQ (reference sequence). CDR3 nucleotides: TGTGCCAGCAGCCCGTCCATAGCGGGAGTCTCCTACAATGAGCAGTTCTTC. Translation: CASSPSIAGVSYNEQFF.